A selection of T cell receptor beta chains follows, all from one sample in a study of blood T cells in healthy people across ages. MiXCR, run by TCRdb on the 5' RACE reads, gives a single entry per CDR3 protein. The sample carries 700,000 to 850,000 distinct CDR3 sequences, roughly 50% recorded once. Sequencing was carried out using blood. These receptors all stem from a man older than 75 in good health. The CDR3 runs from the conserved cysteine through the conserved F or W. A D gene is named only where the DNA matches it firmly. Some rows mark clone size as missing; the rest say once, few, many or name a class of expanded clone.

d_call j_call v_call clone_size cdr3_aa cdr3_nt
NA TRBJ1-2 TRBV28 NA CASRDSHMNGYTF TGTGCCAGCAGGGACAGCCACATGAATGGCTACACCTTC
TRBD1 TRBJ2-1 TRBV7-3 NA CASSTGQGTNEQFF TGTGCCAGCAGCACCGGACAGGGGACCAATGAGCAGTTCTTC
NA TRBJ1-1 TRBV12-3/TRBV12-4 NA CASSLLGGTEAFF TGTGCCAGCAGTTTATTGGGGGGCACTGAAGCTTTCTTT
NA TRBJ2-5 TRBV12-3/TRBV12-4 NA CASSRGGRLLETQYF TGTGCCAGCAGCCGGGGTGGCAGGCTACTAGAGACCCAGTACTTC
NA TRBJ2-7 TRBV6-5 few CASSRESTPREQYF TGTGCCAGCAGCAGGGAATCTACCCCCCGCGAGCAGTACTTC
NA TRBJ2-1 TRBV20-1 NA CSARDRWARDEQFF TGCAGTGCTAGAGATCGGTGGGCGCGCGATGAGCAGTTCTTC
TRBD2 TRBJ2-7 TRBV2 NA CASSDGTSRIYEQYF TGTGCCAGCAGTGACGGGACTAGCAGAATCTACGAGCAGTACTTC
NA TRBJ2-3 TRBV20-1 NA CSAPEREHRYAYF TGCAGTGCCCCGGAAAGGGAGCACAGATACGCGTATTTT
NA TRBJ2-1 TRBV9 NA CASSFHNEQFF TGTGCCAGCAGCTTTCACAATGAGCAGTTCTTC
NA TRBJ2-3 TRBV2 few CASRGTWAENVAYF TGTGCCAGCAGAGGCACCTGGGCGGAAAATGTAGCGTATTTT
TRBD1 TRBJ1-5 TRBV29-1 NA CSVKTGTNQPQHF TGCAGCGTAAAGACAGGGACTAATCAGCCCCAGCATTTT
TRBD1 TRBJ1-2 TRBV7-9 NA CASSTQGFGDGYTF TGTGCCAGCAGCACACAGGGGTTCGGTGATGGCTACACCTTC
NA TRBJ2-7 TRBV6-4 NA CASSPIPLGEQYF TGTGCCAGCAGTCCGATTCCTCTCGGGGAGCAGTACTTC
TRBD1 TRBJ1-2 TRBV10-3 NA CAISGTGGGDGYTF TGTGCCATCAGTGGTACAGGGGGCGGCGATGGCTACACCTTC
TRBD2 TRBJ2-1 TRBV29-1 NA CSVRLAGVEQFF TGCAGCGTTAGACTAGCGGGAGTAGAGCAGTTCTTC
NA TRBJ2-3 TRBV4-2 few CAKQGGRRYAYF TGTGCCAAACAGGGTGGGCGCAGATACGCGTATTTT
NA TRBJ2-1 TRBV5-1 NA CASSLAQIFDEQFF TGCGCCAGCAGCTTGGCGCAGATTTTTGATGAGCAGTTCTTC